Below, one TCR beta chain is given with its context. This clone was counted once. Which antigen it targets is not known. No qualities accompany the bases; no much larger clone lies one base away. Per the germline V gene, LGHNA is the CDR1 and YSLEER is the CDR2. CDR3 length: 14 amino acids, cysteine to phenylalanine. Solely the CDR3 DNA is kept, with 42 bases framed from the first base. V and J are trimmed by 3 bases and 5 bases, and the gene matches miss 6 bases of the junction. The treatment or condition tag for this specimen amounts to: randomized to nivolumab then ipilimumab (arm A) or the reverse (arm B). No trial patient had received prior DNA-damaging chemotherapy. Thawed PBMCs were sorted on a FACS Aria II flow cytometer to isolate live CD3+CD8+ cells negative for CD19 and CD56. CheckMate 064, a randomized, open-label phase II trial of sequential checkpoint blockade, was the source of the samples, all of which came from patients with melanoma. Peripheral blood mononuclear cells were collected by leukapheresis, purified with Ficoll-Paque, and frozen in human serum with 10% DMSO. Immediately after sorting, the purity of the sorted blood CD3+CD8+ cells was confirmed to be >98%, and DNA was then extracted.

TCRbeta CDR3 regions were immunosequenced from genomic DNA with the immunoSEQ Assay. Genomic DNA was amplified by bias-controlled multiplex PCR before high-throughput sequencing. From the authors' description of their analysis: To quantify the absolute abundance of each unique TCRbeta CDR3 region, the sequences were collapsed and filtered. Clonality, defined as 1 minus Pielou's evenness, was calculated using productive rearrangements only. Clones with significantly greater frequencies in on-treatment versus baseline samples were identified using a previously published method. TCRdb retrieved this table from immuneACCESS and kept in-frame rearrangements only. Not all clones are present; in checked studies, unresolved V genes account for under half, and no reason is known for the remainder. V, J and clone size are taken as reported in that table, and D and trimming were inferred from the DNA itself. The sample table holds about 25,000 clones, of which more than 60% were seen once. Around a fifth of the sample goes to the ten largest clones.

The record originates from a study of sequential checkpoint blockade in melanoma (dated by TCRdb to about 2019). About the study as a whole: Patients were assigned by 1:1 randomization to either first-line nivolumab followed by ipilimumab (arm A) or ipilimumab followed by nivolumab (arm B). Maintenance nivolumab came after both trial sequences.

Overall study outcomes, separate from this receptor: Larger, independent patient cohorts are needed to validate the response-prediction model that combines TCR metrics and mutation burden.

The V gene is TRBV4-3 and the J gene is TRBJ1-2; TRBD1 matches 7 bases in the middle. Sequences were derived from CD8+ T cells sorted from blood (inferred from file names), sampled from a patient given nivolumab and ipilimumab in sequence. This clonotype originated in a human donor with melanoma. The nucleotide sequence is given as TGCGCCAGCAGCCACACAGGGGATGCTTATGGCTACACCTTC. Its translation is CASSHTGDAYGYTF.